The sequence of this T cell receptor (beta chain) was determined in a study of siplizumab effects on memory and regulatory T cells. Sequenced by immunoSEQ multiplex PCR; TCRdb stores in-frame clones only, minus some. The sample shows 70,000 to 95,000 clones, 80% to 90% of them seen only once. This CDR3 spans 14 amino acids. CDR1 SNHLY and CDR2 FYNNEI come from the germline V gene. J was trimmed by 7 bases and V by 6 bases; bases with no gene match: 8. What was sequenced was CD4+ T cells sorted from blood. The TCR originated in a human donor in good health. This chain links TRBV2 with TRBJ1-4; TRBD1 aligns across 7 bases. The CDR3 DNA is TGTGCCAGCAGAATTACAGGGGTGGTTGAAAAACTGTTTTTT. This codes for CASRITGVVEKLFF.